Following are 18 T cell receptor beta chains from one sample sequenced in a study of T cells in pancreatic ductal adenocarcinoma. Assay used: immunoSEQ multiplex PCR; TCRdb lists only in-frame clones, some missing. The table lists around 100,000 clones, about 95% of them singletons. Selected pancreatic ductal adenocarcinoma patients had undergone surgery without neoadjuvant therapy. Sequencing used PBMCs. The receptors shown here come from a human donor with pancreatic ductal adenocarcinoma.

This clone showed up just once. The chain joins TRBV4-1 to TRBJ2-5; 12 nucleotides agree with TRBD2. Looked up from germline, CDR1 is MGHRA and CDR2 is YSYEKL. With V trimmed by 4 bases and J by 4 bases, 1 base remained unmatched. This CDR3 is built from 14 residues. The chain's CDR3 is CASSRLAGVETQYF. The CDR3 nucleotides read TGCGCCAGCAGCCGACTAGCGGGAGTAGAGACCCAGTACTTC.

The V gene is TRBV7-2, the J gene TRBJ2-7, with a possible D match to TRBD2 (7 bases). V gave up 1 base and J gave up 0 bases, with 10 bases separating them. The CDR3 has 15 residues. Germline V CDR1 and CDR2: SGHTA, FQGNSA. The CDR3 DNA sequence: TGTGCCAGCAGCTTAGGAGGGGGGGCCTCCTACGAGCAGTACTTC. Protein sequence: CASSLGGGASYEQYF.

In DNA form, the CDR3 reads TGTGCCAGCTCACCCGGACTGGCTGAGGGGGAGCTGTTTTTT. It specifies CASSPGLAEGELFF. The chain couples TRBV18 to TRBJ2-2; TRBD2 is a possible D gene (5 bases). CDR3 length: 14 amino acids. Trimming pared 3 bases from V and 8 bases from J, leaving 13 bases between. Per the germline V gene, CDR1 is KGHSH and CDR2 is LQKENI. The full variable domain, its missing parts supplied by reference TRBV18 and TRBJ2-2, is NAGVMQNPRHLVRRRGQEARLRCSPMKGHSHVYWYRQLPEEGLKFMVYLQKENIIDESGMPKERFSAEFPKEGPSILRIQQVVRGDSAAYFCASSPGLAEGELFFGEGSRLTVL.

V is TRBV28 and J is TRBJ2-7; TRBD2 might be the D (5 bases). V lost 6 bases to trimming and J lost 1 base, with 13 bases between them. The CDR3 covers 14 residues. The germline CDR1 and CDR2 sequences are MDHEN and SYDVKM. The CDR3 region is CASRKIGGSYEQYF. As DNA, the CDR3 is TGTGCCAGCAGAAAGATAGGAGGTTCCTACGAGCAGTACTTC.

The V call is TRBV6-5, the J call TRBJ2-3; D perhaps matches TRBD2 (5 bases). Germline V gives CDR1 MNHEY, CDR2 SVGAGI. V was cut by 8 bases and J by 6 bases, with 15 bases left in between. CDR3 length equals 13 residues. CDR3 in amino acids: CASRRVPGDTQYF. CDR3 nucleotide sequence: TGTGCCAGCCGTCGGGTCCCGGGGGATACGCAGTATTTT.

This chain links TRBV18 with TRBJ1-3, with a weak D call TRBD1 (5 bases). CDR1 and CDR2 from the germline V gene are KGHSH and LQKENI. The V and J ends lost 4 bases and 3 bases respectively, with 13 bases between them. This CDR3 region has 15 residues. CDR3 sequence reads: CASSRGTGDGNTIYF. The CDR3 DNA is TGTGCCAGCTCACGCGGGACGGGGGATGGAAACACCATATATTTT.

This clone appeared once. This chain uses TRBV7-2 with TRBJ2-7, with D perhaps TRBD2 (5 bases). Germline V gene sequence: CDR1 SGHTA, CDR2 FQGNSA. Trimming pared 4 bases from V and 9 bases from J, leaving 10 bases between. CDR3 length equals 11 residues. The CDR3 spells CASSSSSWQYF. The CDR3, as DNA: TGTGCCAGCAGCTCTAGCTCGTGGCAGTACTTC.

The chain uses TRBV28 and TRBJ2-7; TRBD2 is a possible D gene (6 bases). Germline values: CDR1 MDHEN, CDR2 SYDVKM. V lost 3 bases and J lost 0, with 9 bases in between. The CDR3 has 14 amino acids. Here the CDR3 reads CASSLGGHSYEQYF. The CDR3 region has the DNA TGTGCCAGCAGTTTGGGAGGACACTCCTACGAGCAGTACTTC.

The V gene is TRBV18, the J gene TRBJ1-4; D is ambiguous. The V end lost 1 base, the J end lost 8 bases, and 14 bases lay between the germline ends. The CDR3 consists of 15 residues. The V gene's germline CDR1 is KGHSH and CDR2 LQKENI. CDR3 nucleotide sequence: TGTGCCAGCTCACCACGTTACGGACTCGAGGAAAAACTGTTTTTT. Its translation: CASSPRYGLEEKLFF.

The V and J genes are TRBV27 and TRBJ2-3; 7 bases map to TRBD1. Germline CDR1 reads MNHEY; CDR2 reads SMNVEV (reference sequence). The trim removed 0 bases at V and 4 bases at J, leaving 4 bases unmatched. The CDR3 loop spans 15 amino acids. CDR3 nucleotide sequence: TGTGCCAGCAGTTTATCCTACAGGGGTGCAGATACGCAGTATTTT. This translates into CASSLSYRGADTQYF.

This chain joins TRBV4-2 and TRBJ2-3; D is possibly TRBD2 (6 bases). Trimming stripped 0 bases from V and 0 bases from J, with 10 bases between. This CDR3 spans 16 amino acids. The germline V gene has CDR1 LGHNA and CDR2 YNFKEQ. Written as DNA, the CDR3 is TGTGCCAGCAGCCAAGATAGCGGACGTAGCACAGATACGCAGTATTTT. Translation gives CASSQDSGRSTDTQYF.

CDR3 sequence: CASSPNTQVSYGYTF. The CDR3 DNA follows: TGCGCCAGCAGCCCAAACACGCAGGTGTCCTATGGCTACACCTTC. V and J are TRBV5-1 and TRBJ1-2; no clear D. The V and J ends lost 4 bases and 4 bases respectively, with 17 bases between them. Germline values: CDR1 SGHRS, CDR2 YFSETQ. The length of the CDR3 is 15 residues.

The rearrangement uses TRBV10-3 and TRBJ2-7; a possible D gene is TRBD2 (6 bases). Trimming pared 2 bases from V and 5 bases from J, leaving 16 bases between. The germline V gene has CDR1 ENHRY and CDR2 SYGVKD. CDR3 length equals 15 residues. The CDR3 nucleotides are TGTGCCATCAGTGAGCAGAAGCAGGGCGGGGACGAGCAGTACTTC. This codes for CAISEQKQGGDEQYF.

With regard to this clone: Other DNA sequences in the sample encode the same CDR3. The V gene is TRBV30, the J gene TRBJ2-7, with D possibly matching TRBD2 (5 bases). Germline values: CDR1 GTSNPN, CDR2 SVGIG (reference sequence). V was trimmed by 0 bases and J by 4 bases, leaving 7 bases between them. This CDR3 comprises 12 residues. The CDR3 region is CAWSVRGYEQYF. As DNA, the CDR3 is TGTGCCTGGAGTGTACGGGGTTACGAGCAGTACTTC.

The chain has TRBV11-2 and TRBJ2-7; 12 nucleotides agree with TRBD2. J gave up 7 bases and V 1 base, and 5 bases lay outside the gene matches. In germline, CDR1 is SGHAT, CDR2 FQNNGV. This CDR3 region has 15 residues. In nucleotides, the CDR3 is TGTGCCAGCAGCTTAGGGACTAGCGGGATATTTGAGCAGTACTTC. This sequence encodes CASSLGTSGIFEQYF.

As concerns this clone: One junction end disagrees with the germline gene, perhaps due to a read error. The chain uses TRBV2 and TRBJ2-7; perhaps TRBD1 as D (5 bases). CDR1 is SNHLY, CDR2 FYNNEI, per germline. The CDR3 totals 10 residues. CDR3 sequence reads: CASSEQGKDF. Written as DNA, the CDR3 is TGTGCCAGCAGTGAACAGGGAAAGGACTTC.

The CDR3 region is CAIKRHALNTEAFF. The CDR3 nucleotides are TGTGCCATCAAGAGGCATGCCTTGAACACTGAAGCTTTCTTT. V gene TRBV10-3 combines with J gene TRBJ1-1; D unresolved. Germline V gene sequence: CDR1 ENHRY, CDR2 SYGVKD. Deletions cut 7 bases from V and 0 bases from J, with 12 bases between. The CDR3 is 14 residues long.

This clone was observed once. This sequence joins TRBV15 and TRBJ2-1; TRBD2 matches at 10 bases. The CDR3 runs 18 residues. CDR1 is LNHNV, CDR2 YYDKDF, per germline (reference sequence). The trim removed 5 bases at V and 0 bases at J, leaving 10 bases unmatched. The DNA of the CDR3 is TGTGCCACCAGCTCCCCCGGGACTAGCGTTAGCTCCTACAATGAGCAGTTCTTC. It encodes CATSSPGTSVSSYNEQFF.